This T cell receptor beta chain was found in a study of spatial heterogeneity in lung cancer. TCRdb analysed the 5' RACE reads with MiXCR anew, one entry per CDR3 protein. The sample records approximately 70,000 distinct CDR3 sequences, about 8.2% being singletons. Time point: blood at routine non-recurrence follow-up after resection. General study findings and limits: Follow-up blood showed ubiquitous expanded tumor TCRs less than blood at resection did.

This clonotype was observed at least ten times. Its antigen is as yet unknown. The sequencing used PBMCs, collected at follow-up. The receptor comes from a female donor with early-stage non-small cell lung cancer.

The CDR3: CATSRVGTYNEQFF. The DNA of the CDR3 is TGTGCCACCAGCAGAGTCGGGACGTACAATGAGCAGTTCTTC. The chain has TRBV15 and TRBJ2-1; tentatively, D is TRBD1 or TRBD2 (5 bases each). Germline V gives CDR1 LNHNV, CDR2 YYDKDF (reference sequence). Trimming shortened V by 1 base and J by 4 bases, and 8 bases separated the two germline ends. The CDR3 has 14 residues.